The rows below give T cell receptor beta chains drawn from one sample of a study of Ad26.COV2.S vaccination and SARS-CoV-2 variants. Sequencing was performed with immunoSEQ multiplex PCR; in TCRdb, only in-frame clones are kept and a portion is missing. Seen here are about 350,000 clones, less than 90% observed once, and the top ten hold around 5.8%. This specimen consisted of peripheral blood, obtained in a trial of Ad26.COV2.S vaccine versus placebo. These receptors were taken from a person between 18 and 59 years old who received the Ad26.COV2.S COVID-19 vaccine or a placebo. CDR3s include the opening cysteine and the closing phenylalanine or tryptophan. The D gene is left open where the match is weak. Where a row states a size, it is once, few, many or the class of an expanded clone; other rows omit it.

clone_size	v_call	j_call	d_call	cdr3_aa	cdr3_nt
NA	TRBV6-4	TRBJ1-2	NA	CASSDSLGYGYTF	TGTGCCAGCAGTGACTCGCTAGGGTATGGCTACACCTTC
few	TRBV15	TRBJ2-3	TRBD2	CATSRVASGVSTDTQYF	TGTGCCACCAGCAGAGTGGCTAGCGGGGTTAGCACAGATACGCAGTATTTT
once	TRBV4-3	TRBJ2-7	NA	CASSLQIYYGSTYEQYF	TGCGCCAGCAGCCTCCAGATATACTACGGTTCCACCTACGAGCAGTACTTC
NA	TRBV6-5	TRBJ2-7	TRBD1	CASSYGQGAYEQYF	TGTGCCAGCAGTTACGGACAGGGTGCCTACGAGCAGTACTTC
NA	TRBV7-2	TRBJ2-7	NA	CASSFLGTYYEQYF	TGTGCCAGCAGCTTTCTAGGGACCTACTACGAGCAGTACTTC
NA	TRBV18	TRBJ2-3	TRBD2	CASSRGSGGVQYF	TGTGCCAGCTCACGGGGCAGCGGGGGCGTGCAGTATTTT
NA	TRBV11-1	TRBJ2-4	NA	CASSLAGLSGHIQYF	TGTGCCAGCAGCTTAGCAGGACTGAGTGGGCACATTCAGTACTTC
NA	TRBV19	TRBJ1-2	NA	CASSIRQEGGYTF	TGTGCCAGTAGTATACGGCAGGAGGGGGGCTACACCTTC
NA	TRBV7-2	TRBJ2-7	NA	CASSLARDSYEQYF	TGTGCCAGCAGCTTAGCGCGGGACTCCTACGAGCAGTACTTC
few	TRBV6-2/TRBV6-3	TRBJ2-7	NA	CASSEFRGSYEQYF	TGTGCCAGCAGTGAGTTTAGGGGATCCTACGAGCAGTACTTC
NA	TRBV7-8	TRBJ1-2	NA	CASSLSGGANYGYTF	TGTGCCAGCAGCTTATCGGGGGGCGCAAACTATGGCTACACCTTC
NA	TRBV5-1	TRBJ1-3	TRBD1	CASRPGQGNTIYF	TGCGCCAGCAGACCGGGACAGGGAAACACCATATATTTT
many	TRBV4-3	TRBJ2-7	NA	CASSQDFQGAEQYF	TGCGCCAGCAGCCAAGATTTCCAGGGAGCCGAGCAGTACTTC
NA	TRBV7-2	TRBJ1-1	NA	CASSLGGRVNTEAFF	TGTGCCAGCAGCTTAGGGGGCAGGGTGAACACTGAAGCTTTCTTT
NA	TRBV11-3	TRBJ2-3	NA	CASSLFGGDTQYF	TGTGCCAGCAGCTTATTTGGAGGGGATACGCAGTATTTT
NA	TRBV4-1	TRBJ1-3	NA	CASSLRVPADGNTIYF	TGCGCCAGCAGCCTAAGGGTCCCGGCGGATGGAAACACCATATATTTT
NA	TRBV5-6	TRBJ1-6	TRBD1	CASSLRQGARHSYNSPLHF	TGTGCCAGCAGCCTTAGACAGGGGGCGCGGCACTCCTATAATTCACCCCTCCACTTT
few	TRBV3-1/TRBV3-2	TRBJ2-6	NA	CASTLRLPASGANVLTF	TGTGCCAGCACCTTACGCCTTCCAGCTTCTGGGGCCAACGTCCTGACTTTC
NA	TRBV7-8	TRBJ2-3	TRBD2	CASSLDVGRGTDTQYF	TGTGCCAGCAGCTTAGACGTCGGGAGGGGCACAGATACGCAGTATTTT
NA	TRBV27	TRBJ2-7	TRBD2	CASSADTSGSWYEQYF	TGTGCCAGCAGTGCAGATACTAGCGGGAGTTGGTACGAGCAGTACTTC
NA	TRBV7-2	TRBJ2-7	TRBD2	CASSLGRDSGAYEQYF	TGTGCCAGCAGCTTGGGGAGGGATAGCGGGGCCTACGAGCAGTACTTC
NA	TRBV19	TRBJ1-2	NA	CASRAESNYGYTF	TGTGCCAGTAGGGCAGAATCTAACTATGGCTACACCTTC
NA	TRBV29-1	TRBJ2-6	TRBD1	CSVRFLGGGSSGANVLTF	TGCAGCGTTCGTTTTCTAGGGGGCGGAAGCTCTGGGGCCAACGTCCTGACTTTC
NA	TRBV6-5	TRBJ1-3	NA	CASRPRTRNTIYF	TGTGCCAGCAGACCCAGGACAAGAAACACCATATATTTT
NA	TRBV5-8	TRBJ1-4	NA	CASSLFPGTTNEKLFF	TGTGCCAGCAGCTTGTTCCCAGGAACAACTAATGAAAAACTGTTTTTT
NA	TRBV11-3	TRBJ2-6	NA	CASSPGTGSSGANVLTF	TGTGCCAGCAGCCCAGGGACCGGGAGCTCTGGGGCCAACGTCCTGACTTTC